Sequencing of this T cell receptor beta chain was carried out in a study of cytomegalovirus exposure and HLA in healthy donors (TCRdb year 2017). Regarding the complete study: According to an earlier analysis of several hundred of the donors, some 180 million T cells yielded roughly 100 million unique TCR beta sequences and about 300 Gb of sequence data. An early release that covered some 630 HLA-typed donors contained approximately 290 gigabases of sequencing data and tens of millions of unique TCR sequences. The genetic ancestry cluster associated with self-reported Caucasian donors included 81% of the 398 genotyped donors. The study was designed to test whether signatures of past pathogen exposure could be identified by cataloging public T cell receptors. The study used immunosequencing to profile the T cell repertoires of several hundred subjects and linked those repertoires to cytomegalovirus serostatus. A separate validation cohort of about 110 different subjects was used in addition to the 666-subject first cohort. The study combined high-throughput TCR immunosequencing, statistical association of individual TCRs with disease status, and machine learning to predict cytomegalovirus infection status. A later analysis re-examined previously published TCR beta repertoires from just over 650 donors and added high-resolution HLA genotyping to investigate patterns of TCR occurrence. Rather than using new phenotypic data, the later analysis identified candidate immune exposures from TCR beta sequences and from how often those sequences occurred across donors. To decide whether each TCR beta V gene segment behaved as functional or pseudogenic, an earlier analysis of 587 of the donors relied on high-throughput TCR beta sequencing. Donor age, sex, ethnicity and CMV serostatus were compiled together with the repertoire data. A later genetic analysis used genome-wide SNP genotypes for about 60% of the roughly 700 donors, treating that subset as a discovery cohort. All discovery cohort repertoires had been generated on a single sequencing platform. HLA typing included class I and class II loci at four-digit resolution. The number of donors typed differed by locus, with roughly 620-630 for A, B, C, DRB1 and DQB1, roughly 520 for DQA1, nearly 610 for DPA1, and around 450 for DPB1. About 5 DR-DQ haplotypes were handled as single units for association and clustering, since linkage in the cohort was strong. On average, roughly 200,000 unique TCR beta nucleotide sequences were sequenced per donor among 350 to 400 genotyped donors of the cohort, with 15% to 20% of those sequences being non-productive. The paper's findings and limits, for the study overall: The classifier was reported to diagnose cytomegalovirus status with high specificity and sensitivity in both the original cohort and the validation cohort. At a false discovery rate of 0.05, a later analysis linked some 18,000 TCR beta sequences to specific HLA alleles. In an earlier analysis of 450 to 750 of the donors, most TCR beta V segments appeared in productive rearrangements about 90% or about 30% of the time, broadly matching IMGT annotations. Correlated functional status among segregating V segments might be attributable to linkage disequilibrium, but an unknown experimental factor could not be ruled out. Most TCR sequences were observed very rarely across donors, whereas some public TCRs were present in many individuals. When HLA alleles, especially DR and DQ, strongly co-occurred, TCR associations were difficult to assign to individual alleles. A later analysis found that HLA-associated TCR beta chains were more clonally expanded and had lower generation probabilities than equally common non-associated chains. The study gave a list of roughly 150 TCR beta chains associated with cytomegalovirus. In vitro tests confirmed that a few of the cytomegalovirus-associated TCR beta chains recognize cytomegalovirus antigens. In a later analysis, TCR association rates were found to vary across HLA loci, with the most associated TCRs seen for DRB1 alleles and the fewest for HLA-C alleles. According to a later analysis, parvovirus B19, influenza, CMV and Epstein-Barr virus appeared linked to several top co-occurrence clusters. In a later genetic analysis, a missense DCLRE1C variant was associated with V-gene and J-gene trimming of TCR beta chains, and the association was replicated in an independent cohort. According to the authors, the approach could potentially be generalized to other disease states and immunological phenotypes. Presence/absence analyses assumed roughly uniform sequencing depth across donors, an assumption that may not hold. A further reported finding was that TCR beta sequences accurately predicted the HLA-A and HLA-B alleles for most subjects in the first cohort. The only immune exposure information available for the cohort was CMV serostatus. HLA typing was unavailable for some donors at each locus, so association tests used only the typed subset. This cohort had only TCR beta chains sequenced, and the lack of alpha or paired-chain data limited which features could be detected. A later analysis found that most CMV-associated TCR beta chains appeared HLA-restricted, with HLA associations seemingly driven largely by CMV exposure. A cluster of highly shared sequence variants was judged likely to represent a technical artifact of the sequencing pipeline. Seventeen rarely observed V segments, including chromosome 9 orphons, were excluded from the earlier analysis of some 590 of the donors because counts were too low. According to a later genetic analysis, donors in an Asian-associated ancestry cluster had fewer N-insertions in productive TCRs than the approximately 650-donor mean.

In total, approximately 610 healthy bone marrow donors made up the cohort. At the time of sampling, all cohort members were nominally healthy, though unrecorded immune exposures were likely present. The donor was CMV seropositive and belonged to the group of 250 to 300 seropositive cohort members. Every donor gave a peripheral blood sample, and the peripheral blood mononuclear cells from that sample were used for TCR beta sequencing. The Qiagen DNeasy Blood Extraction Kit was used to extract genomic DNA from the blood cell samples. Receptors were amplified or captured by the immunoSEQ multiplex PCR assay. For the multiplex PCR, a mixture combining 60 forward primers for TCR Vbeta segments and 13 reverse primers for TCR Jbeta segments was used. A multiplex PCR assay on genomic DNA amplified the CDR3 region of rearranged TCR beta genes. On the Illumina HiSeq System, the amplified TCR beta libraries were sequenced as 87-base-pair reads. Turning to the authors' computational methods: A later analysis counted approximately 84 million unique TCR beta chains across the 500 to 850 repertoires, and 9 million to 14 million of these chains were shared by at least two donors. Raw reads were error-corrected and collapsed into unique sequences with a nearest-neighbor algorithm that merged closely related sequences to remove PCR and sequencing errors. To assign V, D and J gene segments, CDR3 sequences were aligned to IMGT reference sequences. For a sequence to be retained, a match of at least six nucleotides was required to both a V gene segment and a J gene segment. Rearrangements were classified as productive when the CDR3 lacked stop codons and remained in frame with V and J, and all other rearrangements were classified as non-productive. Following IMGT convention, CDR3 was defined as the stretch from the second conserved V-encoded cysteine up to the conserved J-encoded phenylalanine. The earlier analysis of about 590 of the donors excluded sequences that lacked an unambiguous match to a single V gene segment. An earlier analysis of 587 of the donors called V segments functional above 56.7% productive rearrangements and segregating when the between-donor standard deviation exceeded 5%. A statistical classification framework was built for diagnosing cytomegalovirus status from the catalog of TCR beta chain sequences. A later analysis assigned V and J genes by comparing TCR nucleotide sequences with IMGT/GENE-DB human TR gene sequences. A later analysis assigned CDR3 sequences and most-parsimonious VDJ recombination scenarios with the TCRdist pipeline. In a later analysis, each TCR beta chain was defined by its CDR3 amino acid sequence together with its V-gene family, and reads lacking a unique V-gene family were excluded. In a later analysis, 450 to 600 highly shared, low-generation-probability nucleotide sequences were removed to address suspected cross-contamination and a sequencing artifact. In a later analysis, a clonal expansion index was calculated for each public chain from normalized within-repertoire ranks of inferred template counts. Generation probabilities in a later analysis came from a VDJ recombination model fitted to out-of-frame rearrangements, and those results were checked against IGoR. Hypergeometric tests were used in a later analysis to score TCR-TCR, TCR-HLA and TCR-CMV co-occurrence, with a repertoire-size bias correction applied to the TCR pairs. To estimate false discovery rates, a later analysis permuted the HLA or CMV assignments 20 times. A later analysis grouped co-occurring TCRs with DBSCAN, adding TCRdist sequence similarity when clustering within HLA-allele-positive subsets. For co-occurrence clustering, repertoires with fewer than 30,000 or more than 120,000 public chains were excluded, along with roughly five repertoires with anomalous nucleotide sharing. Imported from immuneACCESS, the table was reduced by TCRdb to in-frame sequences with V and J called. These copies leave out some clones; in studies compared against another copy, an unresolved V gene accounts for under half, and the cause of the remainder is not known. That table gives V, J and clone size, and the DNA gave D and trimming. In all, the sample holds around 80,000 clones, and about 9.4% of those were seen once. The top ten clonotypes cover more than 20% of the sample.

This clone was seen more than once but under ten times. Its antigen target is currently unknown. Nothing much larger sits one base from this clone, and base qualities are not available. The sample consisted of PBMCs. This receptor was obtained from a man in his sixties in good health and CMV-seropositive.

This receptor has the CDR3 CASRPGLEAETQYF. Here is the DNA: TGTGCCAGCAGGCCAGGACTAGAAGCTGAGACCCAGTACTTC. The V gene is TRBV6-5 and the J gene is TRBJ2-5; TRBD2 matches 7 bases in the middle. The CDR3 sequence holds 14 residues, the cysteine and phenylalanine included. Left in the record is the CDR3 DNA by itself, 42 bases read in frame from the first base. Trimming removed 6 bases from V and 5 bases from J; the gene matches leave 9 bases unexplained. CDR1 and CDR2 (MNHEY, SVGAGI) derive from the germline V gene.